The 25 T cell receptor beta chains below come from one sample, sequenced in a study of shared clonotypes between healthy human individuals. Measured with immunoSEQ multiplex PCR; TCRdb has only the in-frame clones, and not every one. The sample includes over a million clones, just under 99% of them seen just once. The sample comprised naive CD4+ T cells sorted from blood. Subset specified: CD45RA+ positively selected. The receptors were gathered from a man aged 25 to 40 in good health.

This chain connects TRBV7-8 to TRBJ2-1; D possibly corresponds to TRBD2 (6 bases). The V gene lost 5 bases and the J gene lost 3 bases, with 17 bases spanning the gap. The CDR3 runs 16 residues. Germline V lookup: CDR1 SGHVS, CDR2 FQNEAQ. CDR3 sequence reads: CASSPREAGNYNEQFF. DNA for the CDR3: TGTGCCAGCAGCCCAAGGGAGGCAGGTAACTACAATGAGCAGTTCTTC.

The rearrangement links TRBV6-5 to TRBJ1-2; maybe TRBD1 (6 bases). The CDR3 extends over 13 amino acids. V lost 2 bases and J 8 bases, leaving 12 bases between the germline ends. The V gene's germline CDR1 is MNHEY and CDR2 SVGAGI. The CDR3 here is CASSYTTGGGYTF. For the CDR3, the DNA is TGTGCCAGCAGTTACACGACAGGAGGGGGCTACACCTTC.

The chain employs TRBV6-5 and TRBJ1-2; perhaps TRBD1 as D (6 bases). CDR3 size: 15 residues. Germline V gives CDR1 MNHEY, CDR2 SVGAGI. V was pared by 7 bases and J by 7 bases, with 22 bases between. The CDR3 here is CASTPETGTIVGYTF. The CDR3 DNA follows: TGTGCCAGCACTCCCGAAACAGGGACCATAGTTGGCTACACCTTC.

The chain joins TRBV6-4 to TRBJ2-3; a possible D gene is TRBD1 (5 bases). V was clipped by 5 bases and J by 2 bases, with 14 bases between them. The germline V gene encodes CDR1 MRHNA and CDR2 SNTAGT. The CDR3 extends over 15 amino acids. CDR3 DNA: TGTGCCAGCAGTCAATGGGCAGGGCCCACAGATACGCAGTATTTT. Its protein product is CASSQWAGPTDTQYF.

The CDR3 loop reads CASSLVGSGPYEQYF. The CDR3 coding sequence is TGTGCCAGCAGCTTAGTAGGGAGCGGACCCTACGAGCAGTACTTC. The chain couples TRBV11-3 to TRBJ2-7, with D tentatively TRBD2 (5 bases). Trimming cost V 1 base and J 2 bases, with 12 bases left between them. CDR3 length equals 15 residues. Germline V CDR1 and CDR2: SGHNT, YENEEA.

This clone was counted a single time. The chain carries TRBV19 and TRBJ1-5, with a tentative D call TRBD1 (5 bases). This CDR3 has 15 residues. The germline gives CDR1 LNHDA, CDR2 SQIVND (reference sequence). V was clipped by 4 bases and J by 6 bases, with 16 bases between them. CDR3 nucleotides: TGTGCCAGTAGTACGGGGCCATATGGCGGTCAGCCCCAGCATTTT. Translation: CASSTGPYGGQPQHF. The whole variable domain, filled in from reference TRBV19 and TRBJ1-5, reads DGGITQSPKYLFRKEGQNVTLSCEQNLNHDAMYWYRQDPGQGLRLIYYSQIVNDFQKGDIAEGYSVSREKKESFPLTVTSAQKNPTAFYLCASSTGPYGGQPQHFGDGTRLSIL.

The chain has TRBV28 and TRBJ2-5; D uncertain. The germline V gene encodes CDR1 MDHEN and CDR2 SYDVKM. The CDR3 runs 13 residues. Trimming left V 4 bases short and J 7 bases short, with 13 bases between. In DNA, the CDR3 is TGTGCCAGCAGTTGGCAGCCCGAAGGGACCCAGTACTTC. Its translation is CASSWQPEGTQYF.

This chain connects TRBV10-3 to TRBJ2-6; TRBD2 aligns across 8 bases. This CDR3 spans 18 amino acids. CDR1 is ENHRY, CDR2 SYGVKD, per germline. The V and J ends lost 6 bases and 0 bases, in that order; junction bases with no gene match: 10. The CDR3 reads CAISETSVSSSGANVLTF. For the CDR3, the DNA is TGTGCCATCAGCGAGACTAGCGTTTCTAGCTCTGGGGCCAACGTCCTGACTTTC.

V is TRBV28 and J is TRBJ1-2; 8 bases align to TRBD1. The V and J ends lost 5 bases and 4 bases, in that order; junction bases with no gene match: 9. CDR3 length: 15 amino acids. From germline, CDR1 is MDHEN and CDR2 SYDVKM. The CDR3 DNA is TGTGCCAGCAGTACCTCAGGGGGCGTAATCTATGGCTACACCTTC. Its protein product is CASSTSGGVIYGYTF.

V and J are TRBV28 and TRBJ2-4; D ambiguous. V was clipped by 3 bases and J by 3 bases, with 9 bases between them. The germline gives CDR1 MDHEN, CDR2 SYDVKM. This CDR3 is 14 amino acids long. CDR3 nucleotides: TGTGCCAGCAGTTTGACGGCAGGCAAAAACATTCAGTACTTC. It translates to CASSLTAGKNIQYF.

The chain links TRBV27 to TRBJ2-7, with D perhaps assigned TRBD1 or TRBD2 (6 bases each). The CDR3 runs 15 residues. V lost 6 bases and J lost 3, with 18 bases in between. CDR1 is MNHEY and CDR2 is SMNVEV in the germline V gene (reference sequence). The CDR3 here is CASSPGAGTYYEQYF. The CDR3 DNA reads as TGTGCCAGCAGCCCGGGGGCGGGTACTTACTACGAGCAGTACTTC.

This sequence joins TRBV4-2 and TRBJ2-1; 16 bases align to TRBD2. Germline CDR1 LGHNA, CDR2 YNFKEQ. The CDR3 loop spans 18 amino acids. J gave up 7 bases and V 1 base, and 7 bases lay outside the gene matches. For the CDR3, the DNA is TGTGCCAGCAGCCAAGGCCAGGGACTAGCGGGAGGGAGTAATGAGCAGTTCTTC. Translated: CASSQGQGLAGGSNEQFF.

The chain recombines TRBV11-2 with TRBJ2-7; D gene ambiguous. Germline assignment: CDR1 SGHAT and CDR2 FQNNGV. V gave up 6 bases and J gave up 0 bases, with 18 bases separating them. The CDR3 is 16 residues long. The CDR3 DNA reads TGTGCCAGCAGAATAGTCGATATACCCAGCTCCTACGAGCAGTACTTC. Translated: CASRIVDIPSSYEQYF.

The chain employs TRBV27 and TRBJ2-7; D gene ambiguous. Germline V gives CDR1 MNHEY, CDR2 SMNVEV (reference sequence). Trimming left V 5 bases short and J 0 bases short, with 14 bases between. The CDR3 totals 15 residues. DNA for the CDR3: TGTGCCAGCAGTCCCCTCTTGAGTTTCTCCTACGAGCAGTACTTC. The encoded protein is CASSPLLSFSYEQYF.

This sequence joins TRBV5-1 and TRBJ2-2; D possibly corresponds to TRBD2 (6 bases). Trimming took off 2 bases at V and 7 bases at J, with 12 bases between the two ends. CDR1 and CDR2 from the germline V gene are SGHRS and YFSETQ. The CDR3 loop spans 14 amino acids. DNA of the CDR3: TGCGCCAGCAGCTTAGGGAGGACAAGCGGGGAGCTGTTTTTT. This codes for CASSLGRTSGELFF.

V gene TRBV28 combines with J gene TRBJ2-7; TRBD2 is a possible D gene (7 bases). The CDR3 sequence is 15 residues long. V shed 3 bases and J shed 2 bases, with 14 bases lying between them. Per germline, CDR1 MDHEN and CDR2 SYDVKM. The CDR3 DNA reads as TGTGCCAGCAGTTTCGGTGGGAGGGGGGCCTACGAGCAGTACTTC. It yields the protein CASSFGGRGAYEQYF.

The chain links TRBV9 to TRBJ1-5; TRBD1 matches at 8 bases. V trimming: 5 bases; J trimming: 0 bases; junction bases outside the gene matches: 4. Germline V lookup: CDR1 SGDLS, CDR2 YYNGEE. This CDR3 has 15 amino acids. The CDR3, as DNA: TGTGCCAGCAGTCCAGGGGGCGCTAGCAATCAGCCCCAGCATTTT. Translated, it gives CASSPGGASNQPQHF. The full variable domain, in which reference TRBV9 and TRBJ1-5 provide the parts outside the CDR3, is DSGVTQTPKHLITATGQRVTLRCSPRSGDLSVYWYQQSLDQGLQFLIQYYNGEERAKGNILERFSAQQFPDLHSELNLSSLELGDSALYFCASSPGGASNQPQHFGDGTRLSIL.

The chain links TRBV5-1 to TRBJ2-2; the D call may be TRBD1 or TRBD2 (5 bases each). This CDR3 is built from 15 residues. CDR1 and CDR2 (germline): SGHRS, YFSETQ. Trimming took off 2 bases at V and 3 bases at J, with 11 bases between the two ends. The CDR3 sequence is CASSFGDAYTGELFF. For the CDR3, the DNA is TGCGCCAGCAGCTTCGGGGACGCATACACCGGGGAGCTGTTTTTT.

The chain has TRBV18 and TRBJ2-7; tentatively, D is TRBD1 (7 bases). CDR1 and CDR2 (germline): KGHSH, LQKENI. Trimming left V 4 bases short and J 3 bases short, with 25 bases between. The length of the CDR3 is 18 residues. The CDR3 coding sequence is TGTGCCAGCTCACAAACATCCCGCCAGGGGGGCGCGATCTACGAGCAGTACTTC. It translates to CASSQTSRQGGAIYEQYF.

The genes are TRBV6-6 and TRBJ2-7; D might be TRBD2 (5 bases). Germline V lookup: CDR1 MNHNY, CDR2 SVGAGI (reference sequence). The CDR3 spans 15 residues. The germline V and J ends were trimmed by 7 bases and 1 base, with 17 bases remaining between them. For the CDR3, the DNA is TGTGCCAGCAACCGAGCGGCGGGCAAATCCTACGAGCAGTACTTC. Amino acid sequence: CASNRAAGKSYEQYF.

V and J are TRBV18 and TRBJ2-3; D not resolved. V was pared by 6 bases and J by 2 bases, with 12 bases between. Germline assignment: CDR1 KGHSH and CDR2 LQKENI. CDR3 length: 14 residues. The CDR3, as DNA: TGTGCCAGCTCTCTGCGTGGGTTCACAGATACGCAGTATTTT. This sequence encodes CASSLRGFTDTQYF.

Here the CDR3 DNA reads TGTGCCAGCACCCTCAGGGTGCCGGACACAGATACGCAGTATTTT. Amino acids: CASTLRVPDTDTQYF. This chain uses TRBV7-2 with TRBJ2-3; D perhaps matches TRBD1 (5 bases). V was shortened by 7 bases and J by 2 bases, with 16 bases between the two germline ends. The CDR3 has 15 residues. Germline CDR1 is SGHTA and CDR2 is FQGNSA. Full variable domain (remainder filled in from reference TRBV7-2 and TRBJ2-3): GAGVSQSPSNKVTEKGKDVELRCDPISGHTALYWYRQSLGQGLEFLIYFQGNSAPDKSGLPSDRFSAERTGGSVSTLTIQRTQQEDSAVYLCASTLRVPDTDTQYFGPGTRLTVL.

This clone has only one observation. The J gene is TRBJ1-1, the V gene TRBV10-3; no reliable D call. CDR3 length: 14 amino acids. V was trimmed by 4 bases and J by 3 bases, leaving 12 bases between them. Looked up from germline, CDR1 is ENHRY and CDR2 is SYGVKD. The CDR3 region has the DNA TGTGCCATCAGTGCTTCCAACATCGACACTGAAGCTTTCTTT. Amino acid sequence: CAISASNIDTEAFF.

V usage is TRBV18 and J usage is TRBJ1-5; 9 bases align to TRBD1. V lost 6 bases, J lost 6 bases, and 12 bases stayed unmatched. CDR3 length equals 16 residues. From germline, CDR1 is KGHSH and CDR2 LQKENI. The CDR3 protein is CASSRNRDRVSQPQHF. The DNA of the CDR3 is TGTGCCAGCTCGCGAAACCGGGACAGGGTTAGTCAGCCCCAGCATTTT.

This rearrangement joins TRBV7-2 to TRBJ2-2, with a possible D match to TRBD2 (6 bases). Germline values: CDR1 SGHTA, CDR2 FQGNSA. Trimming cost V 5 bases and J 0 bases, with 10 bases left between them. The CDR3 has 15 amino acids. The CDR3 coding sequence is TGTGCCAGCAGCCCCCGGGGGTCGAACACCGGGGAGCTGTTTTTT. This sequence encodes CASSPRGSNTGELFF.